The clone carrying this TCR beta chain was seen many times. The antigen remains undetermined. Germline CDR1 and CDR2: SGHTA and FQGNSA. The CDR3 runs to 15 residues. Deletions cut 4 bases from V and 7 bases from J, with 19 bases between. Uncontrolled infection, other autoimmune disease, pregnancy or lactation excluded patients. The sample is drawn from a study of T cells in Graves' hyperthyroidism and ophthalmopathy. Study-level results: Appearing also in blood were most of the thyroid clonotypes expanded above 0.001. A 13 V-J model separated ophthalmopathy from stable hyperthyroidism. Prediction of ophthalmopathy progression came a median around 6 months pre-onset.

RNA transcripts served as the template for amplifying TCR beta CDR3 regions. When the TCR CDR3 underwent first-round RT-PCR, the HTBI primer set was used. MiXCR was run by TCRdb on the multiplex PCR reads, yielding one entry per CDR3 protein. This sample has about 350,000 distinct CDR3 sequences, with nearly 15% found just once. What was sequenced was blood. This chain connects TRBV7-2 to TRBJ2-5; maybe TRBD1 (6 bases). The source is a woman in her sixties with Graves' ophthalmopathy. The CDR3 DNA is TGTGCCAGCAGCTCCAGGGGACCTCTCACAGGGACCCAGTACTTC. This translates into CASSSRGPLTGTQYF.